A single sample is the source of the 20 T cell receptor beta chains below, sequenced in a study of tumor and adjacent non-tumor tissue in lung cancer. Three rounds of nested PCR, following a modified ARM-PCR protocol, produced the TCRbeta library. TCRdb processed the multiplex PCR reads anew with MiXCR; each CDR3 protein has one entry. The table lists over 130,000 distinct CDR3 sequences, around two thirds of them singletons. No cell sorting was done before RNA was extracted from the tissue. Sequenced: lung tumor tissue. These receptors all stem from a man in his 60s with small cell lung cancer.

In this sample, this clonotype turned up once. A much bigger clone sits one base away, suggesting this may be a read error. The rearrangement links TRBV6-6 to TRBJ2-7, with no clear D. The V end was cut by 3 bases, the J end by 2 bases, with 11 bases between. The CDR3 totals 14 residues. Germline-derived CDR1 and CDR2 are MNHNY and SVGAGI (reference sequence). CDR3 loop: CASSYDDQAYEQYF. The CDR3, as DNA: TGTGCCAGCAGTTATGATGACCAAGCCTACGAGCAGTACTTC.

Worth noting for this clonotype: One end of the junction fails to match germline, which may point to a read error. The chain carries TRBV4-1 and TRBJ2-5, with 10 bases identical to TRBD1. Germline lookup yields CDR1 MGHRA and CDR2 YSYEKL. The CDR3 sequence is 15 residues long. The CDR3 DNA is TGCGCCAGTAGCCTATCCTGGGACAGGGGAAGGACCCAGTACTTC. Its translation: CASSLSWDRGRTQYF.

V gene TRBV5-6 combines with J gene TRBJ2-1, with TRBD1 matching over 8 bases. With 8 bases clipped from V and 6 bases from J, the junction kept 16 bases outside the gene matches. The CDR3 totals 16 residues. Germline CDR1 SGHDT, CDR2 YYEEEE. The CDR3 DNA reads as TGTGCCAGGAGCGCTAAAGCCCAAACAGGGGGCAATGAGCAGTTCTTC. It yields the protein CARSAKAQTGGNEQFF.

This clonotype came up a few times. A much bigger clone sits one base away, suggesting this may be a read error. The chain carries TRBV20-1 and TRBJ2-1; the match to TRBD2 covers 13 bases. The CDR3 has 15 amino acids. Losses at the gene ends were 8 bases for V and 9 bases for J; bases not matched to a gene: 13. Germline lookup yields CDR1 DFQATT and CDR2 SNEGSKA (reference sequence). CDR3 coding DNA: TGCAGTACCAGACAACTAGCGGGAGGGAGCGGTGAGCAGTTCTTC. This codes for CSTRQLAGGSGEQFF.

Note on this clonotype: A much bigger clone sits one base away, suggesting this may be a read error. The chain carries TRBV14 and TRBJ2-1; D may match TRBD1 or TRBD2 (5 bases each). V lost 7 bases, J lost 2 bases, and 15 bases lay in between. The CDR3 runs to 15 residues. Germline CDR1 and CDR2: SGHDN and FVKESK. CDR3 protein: CASNRGTGAYNEQFF. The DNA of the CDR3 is TGTGCCAGCAACCGAGGGACCGGAGCCTACAATGAGCAGTTCTTC.

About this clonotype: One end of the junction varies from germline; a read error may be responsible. The CDR3 DNA sequence: TGTCCTAGCAGCCTAGGACAGAGGGGTGATACGCAATATTTT. Its protein product is CPSSLGQRGDTQYF. The V gene is TRBV11-2, the J gene TRBJ2-3, with D maybe TRBD1 (6 bases). Germline assignment: CDR1 SGHAT and CDR2 FQNNGV. The CDR3 covers 14 residues.

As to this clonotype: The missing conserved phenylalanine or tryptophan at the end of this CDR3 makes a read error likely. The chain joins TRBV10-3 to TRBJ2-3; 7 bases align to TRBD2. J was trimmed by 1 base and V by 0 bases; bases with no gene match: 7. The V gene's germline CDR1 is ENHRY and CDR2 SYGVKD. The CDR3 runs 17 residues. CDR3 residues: CAISESGRTRGTDTQYS. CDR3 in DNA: TGTGCCATCAGTGAGTCTGGGAGGACTAGGGGCACAGATACGCAGTATTCT.

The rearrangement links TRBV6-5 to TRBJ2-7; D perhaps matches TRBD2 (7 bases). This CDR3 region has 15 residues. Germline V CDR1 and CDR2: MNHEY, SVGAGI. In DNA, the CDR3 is TGTGCCAGCAGGGGGGGGCTATCGTCAGGCTACGAGCAATACGTC. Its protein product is CASRGGLSSGYEQYV.

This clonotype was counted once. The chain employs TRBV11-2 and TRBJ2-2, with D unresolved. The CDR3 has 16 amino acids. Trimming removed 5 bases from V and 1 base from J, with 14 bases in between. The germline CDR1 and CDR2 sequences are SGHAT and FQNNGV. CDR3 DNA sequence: TGTGCCAGCAGCATGCTAGAAGGAGTGAACACCGGGGAGCTGTTTTTT. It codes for CASSMLEGVNTGELFF.

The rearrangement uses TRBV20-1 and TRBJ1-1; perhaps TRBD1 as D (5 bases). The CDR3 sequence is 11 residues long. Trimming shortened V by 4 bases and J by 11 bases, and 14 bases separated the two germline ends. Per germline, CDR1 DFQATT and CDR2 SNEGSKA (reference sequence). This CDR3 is CSAIGGPGAFF. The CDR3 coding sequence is TGCAGTGCTATCGGTGGCCCAGGGGCTTTCTTT.

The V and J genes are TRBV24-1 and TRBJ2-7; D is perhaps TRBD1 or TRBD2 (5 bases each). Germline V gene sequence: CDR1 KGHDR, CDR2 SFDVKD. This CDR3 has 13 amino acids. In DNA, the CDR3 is TGTGCCACCGGTGAGCAGGGAGCGAATGAGCAGTACGTC. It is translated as CATGEQGANEQYV.

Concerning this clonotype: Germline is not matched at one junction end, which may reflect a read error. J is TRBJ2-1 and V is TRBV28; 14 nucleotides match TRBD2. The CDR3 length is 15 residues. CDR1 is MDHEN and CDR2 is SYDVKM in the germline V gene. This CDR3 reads CASSLRGLAGVEQFF. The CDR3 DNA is TGTGCTAGCAGTTTACGGGGACTAGCGGGAGTAGAGCAGTTCTTC.

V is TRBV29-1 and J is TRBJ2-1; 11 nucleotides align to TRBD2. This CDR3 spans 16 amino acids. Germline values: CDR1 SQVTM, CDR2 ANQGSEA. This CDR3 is CNLEVQWLAGGNEQFF. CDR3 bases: TGCAACCTTGAAGTTCAATGGCTAGCGGGAGGCAATGAGCAGTTCTTC.

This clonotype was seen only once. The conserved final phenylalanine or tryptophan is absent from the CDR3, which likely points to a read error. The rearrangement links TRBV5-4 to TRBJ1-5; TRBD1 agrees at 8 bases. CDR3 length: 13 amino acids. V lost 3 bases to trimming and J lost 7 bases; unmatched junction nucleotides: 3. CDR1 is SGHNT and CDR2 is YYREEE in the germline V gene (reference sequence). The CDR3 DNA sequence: TGTGCCAGCAGCTCAGGGGGCGGCCAGCCCCAGCATTGT. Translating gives CASSSGGGQPQHC.

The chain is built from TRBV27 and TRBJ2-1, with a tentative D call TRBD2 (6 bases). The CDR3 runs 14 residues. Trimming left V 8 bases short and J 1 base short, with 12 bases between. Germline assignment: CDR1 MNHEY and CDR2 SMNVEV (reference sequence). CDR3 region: CASCRSGSYNEQFF. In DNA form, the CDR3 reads TGTGCCAGCTGTCGTAGCGGATCCTACAATGAGCAGTTCTTC.

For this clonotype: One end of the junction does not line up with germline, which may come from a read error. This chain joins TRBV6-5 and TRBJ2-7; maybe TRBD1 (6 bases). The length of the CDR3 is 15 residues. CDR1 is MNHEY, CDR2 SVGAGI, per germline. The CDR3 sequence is CASRYSLTGTYEQYF. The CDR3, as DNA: TGTGCCAGCCGTTACTCCTTAACAGGGACCTACGAGCAGTACTTC.

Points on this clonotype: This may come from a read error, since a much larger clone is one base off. The CDR3 nucleotides read TGTGCCTGCAGTTACCTCGCAGGGCGGTGGGATACGCAGTATTTT. Protein: CACSYLAGRWDTQYF. The rearrangement links TRBV6-6 to TRBJ2-3, with TRBD1 as a possible D gene (5 bases). Germline CDR1 reads MNHNY; CDR2 reads SVGAGI (reference sequence). The length of the CDR3 is 15 residues.

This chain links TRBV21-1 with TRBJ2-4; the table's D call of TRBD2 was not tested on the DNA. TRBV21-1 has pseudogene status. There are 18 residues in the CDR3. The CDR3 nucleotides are TGTGCCAGCAGCAAAGTAGGATTTTGGTGGGAGGGCGGGGGCATTCAGTACTTC. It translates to CASSKVGFWWEGGGIQYF.

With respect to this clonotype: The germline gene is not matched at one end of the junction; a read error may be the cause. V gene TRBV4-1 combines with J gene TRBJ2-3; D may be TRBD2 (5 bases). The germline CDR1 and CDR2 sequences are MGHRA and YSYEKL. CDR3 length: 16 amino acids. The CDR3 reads CANSQDYGLGTDTQYF. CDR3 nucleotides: TGCGCCAACAGCCAAGATTACGGACTGGGCACAGATACGCAGTATTTT.

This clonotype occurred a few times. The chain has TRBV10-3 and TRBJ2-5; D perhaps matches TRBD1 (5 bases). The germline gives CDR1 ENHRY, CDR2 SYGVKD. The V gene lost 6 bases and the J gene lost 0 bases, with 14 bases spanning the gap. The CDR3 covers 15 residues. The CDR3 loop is CAIRPGQSYQETQYF. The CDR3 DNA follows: TGTGCCATCAGACCCGGACAATCGTACCAAGAGACCCAGTACTTC.